Listed here is a single TCR beta chain. These data originate in a study of HIV-infected patients and healthy controls. MiXCR was run by TCRdb on the 5' RACE reads, yielding one entry per CDR3 protein. The data hold roughly 68,000 distinct CDR3 sequences, with approximately 21% observed a single time. Input material: CD4+ T cells from blood. The sequence derives from a human donor in good health.

The CDR3 is CASSKTAGGQPQHF. DNA for the CDR3: TGTGCCAGTTCAAAGACGGCCGGGGGTCAGCCCCAGCATTTT. The rearrangement uses TRBV7-2 and TRBJ1-5; perhaps TRBD1 as D (5 bases). Deletions cut 9 bases from V and 6 bases from J, with 18 bases between. The germline V gene has CDR1 SGHTA and CDR2 FQGNSA. This CDR3 is 14 amino acids long.